A selection of T cell receptor beta chains follows, all from one sample in a study of T cell repertoires in cytomegalovirus infection. Antigens for these TCRs are unknown. TCRdb processed the reads anew with MiXCR; each CDR3 protein has one entry. This table holds tens of thousands of distinct CDR3 sequences, 20% to 25% found once. The sample in question was CD8+ T cells from cultured PBMCs, obtained from culture after CMV antigen stimulation. All receptors come from a human donor in good health (CMV status not recorded). Some clones in this sample may be carry-over from other donors' samples. Both conserved end residues are part of each CDR3. A D gene is named only where the DNA matches it firmly. Expanded clones get a size class; other rows say once, few or many, or leave the size out.

clone size: -; V gene: TRBV4-1; D gene: -; J gene: TRBJ1-2; CDR3 protein: CASSQETGASRGGYTF; CDR3 DNA: TGCGCCAGCAGCCAAGAAACGGGGGCCTCTCGAGGAGGCTACACCTTC
clone size: -; V gene: TRBV12-3/TRBV12-4; D gene: TRBD1; J gene: TRBJ1-2; CDR3 protein: CAINRGLNGYTF; CDR3 DNA: TGTGCCATCAACAGGGGGCTGAATGGCTACACCTTC
clone size: few; V gene: TRBV7-9; D gene: -; J gene: TRBJ2-2; CDR3 protein: CASSPHPREYTGELFF; CDR3 DNA: TGTGCCAGCAGCCCACACCCCAGGGAGTACACCGGGGAGCTGTTTTTT
clone size: few; V gene: TRBV6-8; D gene: -; J gene: TRBJ1-1; CDR3 protein: CASSSPDSYGAMNTEAFF; CDR3 DNA: TGTGCCAGCAGCTCACCGGACTCCTATGGGGCAATGAACACTGAAGCTTTCTTT
clone size: few; V gene: TRBV5-1; D gene: -; J gene: TRBJ2-7; CDR3 protein: CASSLTGSLYEQYF; CDR3 DNA: TGCGCCAGCAGCTTGACCGGTTCCCTCTACGAGCAGTACTTC
clone size: -; V gene: TRBV7-9; D gene: -; J gene: TRBJ2-7; CDR3 protein: CVSAPRGSYEQYF; CDR3 DNA: TGTGTCAGCGCCCCGAGGGGATCCTACGAGCAGTACTTC
clone size: -; V gene: TRBV7-2; D gene: -; J gene: TRBJ1-6; CDR3 protein: CASKKGIGSPLHF; CDR3 DNA: TGTGCCAGCAAGAAGGGGATAGGTTCACCCCTCCACTTT
clone size: -; V gene: TRBV7-2; D gene: TRBD2; J gene: TRBJ2-7; CDR3 protein: CASSPGTSGPLYEQYF; CDR3 DNA: TGTGCCAGCAGCCCCGGGACTAGCGGACCACTCTACGAGCAGTACTTC
clone size: many; V gene: TRBV7-8; D gene: -; J gene: TRBJ1-1; CDR3 protein: CASSLNTLVWLNTEAFF; CDR3 DNA: TGTGCCAGCAGCTTAAACACGCTGGTCTGGCTGAACACTGAAGCTTTCTTT
clone size: few; V gene: TRBV3-1; D gene: -; J gene: TRBJ2-3; CDR3 protein: CASSPEGDVTDTQYF; CDR3 DNA: TGTGCCAGCAGCCCGGAGGGCGACGTGACAGATACGCAGTATTTT
clone size: -; V gene: TRBV7-8; D gene: TRBD2; J gene: TRBJ2-1; CDR3 protein: CASSPWSGGASYNEQFF; CDR3 DNA: TGTGCCAGCAGCCCTTGGAGCGGGGGGGCCTCCTACAATGAGCAGTTCTTC
clone size: -; V gene: TRBV27; D gene: -; J gene: TRBJ1-1; CDR3 protein: CASSLLMGNTEAFF; CDR3 DNA: TGTGCCAGCAGTTTGTTGATGGGAAACACTGAAGCTTTCTTT
clone size: few; V gene: TRBV5-6; D gene: TRBD1; J gene: TRBJ1-5; CDR3 protein: CASSILGGQPQHF; CDR3 DNA: TGTGCCAGCAGCATCTTAGGGGGCCAGCCCCAGCATTTT
clone size: few; V gene: TRBV7-2; D gene: TRBD2; J gene: TRBJ2-7; CDR3 protein: CASSFNGGASYEQYF; CDR3 DNA: TGTGCCAGCAGCTTTAACGGGGGGGCTTCCTACGAGCAGTACTTC
clone size: few; V gene: TRBV27; D gene: TRBD1; J gene: TRBJ1-2; CDR3 protein: CASKSPTGAYGYTF; CDR3 DNA: TGTGCCAGCAAAAGCCCGACAGGGGCCTATGGCTACACCTTC
clone size: -; V gene: TRBV19; D gene: -; J gene: TRBJ1-6; CDR3 protein: CASSSLGFSSYNSPLHF; CDR3 DNA: TGTGCCAGTAGTTCCCTTGGCTTTAGCTCCTATAATTCACCCCTCCACTTT
clone size: -; V gene: TRBV7-2; D gene: -; J gene: TRBJ2-2; CDR3 protein: CASSLDRDTGELFF; CDR3 DNA: TGTGCCAGCAGCTTAGATCGGGACACCGGGGAGCTGTTTTTT
clone size: few; V gene: TRBV4-1; D gene: -; J gene: TRBJ1-5; CDR3 protein: CASSPQGYQPQHF; CDR3 DNA: TGCGCCAGCAGCCCACAGGGTTACCAGCCCCAGCATTTT
clone size: few; V gene: TRBV7-6; D gene: -; J gene: TRBJ1-1; CDR3 protein: CASSSQGTEAFF; CDR3 DNA: TGTGCCAGCAGCTCTCAGGGCACTGAAGCTTTCTTT
clone size: -; V gene: TRBV10-2; D gene: -; J gene: TRBJ2-7; CDR3 protein: CASQDSSYEQYF; CDR3 DNA: TGCGCCAGCCAAGACAGTTCCTACGAGCAGTACTTC
clone size: few; V gene: TRBV12-3/TRBV12-4; D gene: -; J gene: TRBJ2-3; CDR3 protein: CASSLRARRTDTQYF; CDR3 DNA: TGTGCCAGCAGTTTACGGGCCAGGCGCACAGATACGCAGTATTTT
clone size: -; V gene: TRBV5-6; D gene: -; J gene: TRBJ2-1; CDR3 protein: CASSLPTGRPYNEQFF; CDR3 DNA: TGTGCCAGCAGCTTGCCAACAGGGAGACCCTACAATGAGCAGTTCTTC
clone size: once; V gene: TRBV6-2/TRBV6-3; D gene: TRBD1; J gene: TRBJ2-7; CDR3 protein: CASSYVAGTGSSYEQYF; CDR3 DNA: TGTGCCAGCAGTTACGTGGCCGGGACAGGGAGCTCCTACGAGCAGTACTTC
clone size: few; V gene: TRBV5-8; D gene: -; J gene: TRBJ2-1; CDR3 protein: CASSLRVYNEQFF; CDR3 DNA: TGTGCCAGCAGCTTAAGGGTCTACAATGAGCAGTTCTTC
clone size: few; V gene: TRBV7-6; D gene: TRBD2; J gene: TRBJ2-1; CDR3 protein: CASSLGRASGGPNPYNEQFF; CDR3 DNA: TGTGCCAGCAGCCTAGGAAGGGCTAGCGGGGGGCCTAATCCCTACAATGAGCAGTTCTTC
clone size: many; V gene: TRBV27; D gene: -; J gene: TRBJ2-1; CDR3 protein: CASSSGVRNEQFF; CDR3 DNA: TGTGCCAGCAGTTCAGGGGTTCGCAATGAGCAGTTCTTC
clone size: few; V gene: TRBV7-9; D gene: -; J gene: TRBJ1-4; CDR3 protein: CASSSGPSMEEKLFF; CDR3 DNA: TGTGCCAGCAGCTCCGGACCCTCCATGGAGGAAAAACTGTTTTTT
clone size: -; V gene: TRBV12-3/TRBV12-4; D gene: -; J gene: TRBJ2-7; CDR3 protein: CASSLGASSYEQYF; CDR3 DNA: TGTGCCAGCAGTTTGGGGGCTAGCTCCTACGAGCAGTACTTC
clone size: -; V gene: TRBV7-6; D gene: -; J gene: TRBJ2-1; CDR3 protein: CASSLTLQFF; CDR3 DNA: TGTGCCAGCAGCTTAACGCTTCAGTTCTTC
clone size: -; V gene: TRBV10-1; D gene: -; J gene: TRBJ1-6; CDR3 protein: CASSEFRSYNSPLHF; CDR3 DNA: TGCGCCAGCAGTGAGTTCCGCTCCTATAATTCACCCCTCCACTTT
clone size: -; V gene: TRBV11-2; D gene: TRBD1; J gene: TRBJ1-1; CDR3 protein: CASSPKTGRNTEAFF; CDR3 DNA: TGTGCCAGCAGCCCGAAGACAGGGAGGAACACTGAAGCTTTCTTT
clone size: -; V gene: TRBV4-1; D gene: -; J gene: TRBJ1-1; CDR3 protein: CASMGSGNAFF; CDR3 DNA: TGCGCCAGCATGGGTTCAGGGAATGCTTTCTTT
clone size: few; V gene: TRBV12-5; D gene: -; J gene: TRBJ2-3; CDR3 protein: CASGSPGEADTQYF; CDR3 DNA: TGTGCTAGTGGTTCACCAGGGGAGGCAGATACGCAGTATTTT
clone size: few; V gene: TRBV10-3; D gene: -; J gene: TRBJ2-7; CDR3 protein: CAISDPQDSTYEQYF; CDR3 DNA: TGTGCCATCAGTGATCCTCAGGACAGCACCTACGAGCAGTACTTC
clone size: -; V gene: TRBV12-3/TRBV12-4; D gene: TRBD1; J gene: TRBJ2-7; CDR3 protein: CASSRPGQGVSYEQYF; CDR3 DNA: TGTGCCAGCAGTAGACCGGGACAGGGGGTATCCTACGAGCAGTACTTC
clone size: few; V gene: TRBV6-6; D gene: -; J gene: TRBJ1-5; CDR3 protein: CASSYGSNQPQHF; CDR3 DNA: TGTGCCAGCAGTTACGGTAGCAATCAGCCCCAGCATTTT
clone size: few; V gene: TRBV2; D gene: -; J gene: TRBJ1-5; CDR3 protein: CASSVGSQPQHF; CDR3 DNA: TGTGCCAGCAGTGTGGGCAGTCAGCCCCAGCATTTT
clone size: -; V gene: TRBV7-9; D gene: -; J gene: TRBJ2-5; CDR3 protein: CASSLEPGQPVGTQYF; CDR3 DNA: TGTGCCAGCAGCTTAGAACCCGGACAGCCCGTGGGGACCCAGTACTTC
clone size: few; V gene: TRBV7-9; D gene: -; J gene: TRBJ2-7; CDR3 protein: CASSSVPGGGIYEQYF; CDR3 DNA: TGTGCCAGCAGCTCAGTCCCGGGCGGGGGCATCTACGAGCAGTACTTC
clone size: few; V gene: TRBV30; D gene: -; J gene: TRBJ1-5; CDR3 protein: CAWSRDTSNQPQHF; CDR3 DNA: TGTGCCTGGAGTAGGGACACCTCCAATCAGCCCCAGCATTTT
clone size: -; V gene: TRBV7-2; D gene: -; J gene: TRBJ2-7; CDR3 protein: CASSARGGVTSYEQYF; CDR3 DNA: TGTGCCAGCAGCGCCCGAGGCGGGGTGACCTCCTACGAGCAGTACTTC
clone size: few; V gene: TRBV7-9; D gene: -; J gene: TRBJ1-1; CDR3 protein: CASSSDRSEAFF; CDR3 DNA: TGTGCCAGCAGCTCGGACCGCTCTGAAGCTTTCTTT
clone size: few; V gene: TRBV6-5; D gene: -; J gene: TRBJ2-3; CDR3 protein: CASSSGFGGTDTQYF; CDR3 DNA: TGTGCCAGCAGTTCTGGATTCGGGGGCACAGATACGCAGTATTTT
clone size: -; V gene: TRBV2; D gene: TRBD1; J gene: TRBJ2-7; CDR3 protein: CASTPGDRASYEQYF; CDR3 DNA: TGTGCCAGCACTCCTGGGGACAGGGCCTCCTACGAGCAGTACTTC
clone size: few; V gene: TRBV10-3; D gene: -; J gene: TRBJ1-2; CDR3 protein: CAISVEGRGYTF; CDR3 DNA: TGTGCCATCAGTGTGGAGGGCCGAGGCTACACCTTC
clone size: few; V gene: TRBV4-1; D gene: TRBD1; J gene: TRBJ1-2; CDR3 protein: CASSPGTGSENGYTF; CDR3 DNA: TGCGCCAGCAGCCCCGGGACAGGGAGTGAGAATGGCTACACCTTC
clone size: -; V gene: TRBV7-9; D gene: -; J gene: TRBJ2-7; CDR3 protein: CASSLKAYEQYF; CDR3 DNA: TGTGCCAGCAGCCTTAAGGCCTACGAGCAGTACTTC
clone size: few; V gene: TRBV6-1; D gene: -; J gene: TRBJ2-7; CDR3 protein: CASSANSGRSTYEQYF; CDR3 DNA: TGTGCCAGCAGTGCAAACTCGGGACGGAGCACCTACGAGCAGTACTTC
clone size: many; V gene: TRBV7-2; D gene: -; J gene: TRBJ2-2; CDR3 protein: CASSTRPNTGELFF; CDR3 DNA: TGTGCCAGCAGCACCCGCCCCAACACCGGGGAGCTGTTTTTT
clone size: many; V gene: TRBV7-9; D gene: TRBD1; J gene: TRBJ1-2; CDR3 protein: CASSPGGAYGYTF; CDR3 DNA: TGTGCCAGCAGCCCAGGGGGCGCGTATGGCTACACCTTC
clone size: few; V gene: TRBV27; D gene: -; J gene: TRBJ2-7; CDR3 protein: CASSFTGDGEQYF; CDR3 DNA: TGTGCCAGCAGTTTCACCGGGGACGGAGAGCAGTACTTC
clone size: -; V gene: TRBV19; D gene: -; J gene: TRBJ1-1; CDR3 protein: CASSIGDYTEAFF; CDR3 DNA: TGTGCCAGTAGTATAGGGGATTACACTGAAGCTTTCTTT
clone size: -; V gene: TRBV12-3/TRBV12-4; D gene: TRBD1; J gene: TRBJ1-1; CDR3 protein: CASSLGQGTTEAFF; CDR3 DNA: TGTGCCAGCAGTTTGGGACAGGGAACTACTGAAGCTTTCTTT
clone size: few; V gene: TRBV20-1; D gene: TRBD1; J gene: TRBJ1-2; CDR3 protein: CSARETPGQSPSGGYTF; CDR3 DNA: TGCAGTGCTAGAGAGACCCCGGGACAGTCCCCTTCAGGAGGCTACACCTTC